The TCR beta chain described here comes from a study of OX40 agonist ivuxolimab in advanced cancers. On the study more broadly: The study treated patients with ivuxolimab, an agonistic anti-OX40 (CD134) antibody. Partial responses were recorded for three patients, including one with hepatocellular carcinoma and two with cutaneous melanoma. General study findings and limits: Researchers did not establish what antigens the expanded peripheral T cells target. Expanded clones were, on average, more numerous in CD8+ T cells than in CD4+.

The germline V gene encodes CDR1 SGHRS and CDR2 YFSETQ. CDR3 length: 14 residues. V was shortened by 4 bases and J by 0 bases, with 11 bases between the two germline ends. Concerning this clone: Its antigen remains unidentified.

The repertoire was sequenced with immunoSEQ multiplex PCR; TCRdb's copy has only in-frame clones and lacks some. The sample gives some 49,000 clones, roughly 80% of which show up once; over 3.5% is in the top ten. Sequencing used CD4+ or CD8+ T cells sorted from blood, obtained in a trial of the OX40 agonist ivuxolimab. V gene TRBV5-1 combines with J gene TRBJ2-7, with unresolved D. The sequence was obtained from an adult with an advanced solid tumor such as melanoma, head and neck, liver or kidney cancer. CDR3 loop: CASSRTADSYEQYF. Here the CDR3 DNA reads TGCGCCAGCAGCCGAACGGCTGACTCCTACGAGCAGTACTTC.